These T cell receptor beta chains were read from a single sample in a study of response to subunit inactivated influenza vaccine. Via MiXCR, TCRdb re-called the RT-PCR reads, giving one row per CDR3 protein. The table shows just over 300,000 distinct CDR3 sequences, with less than 25% occurring only once. The sequencing here drew on PBMCs from blood, taken approximately 22 months after vaccination. The receptors were sampled from a man aged 50-75 years who received an inactivated influenza vaccine. CDR3s include the opening cysteine and the closing phenylalanine or tryptophan. The D gene is left open where the match is weak. Not every row has a clone size; where given, it reads once, few, many or a size class.

abundance,d_gene,j_gene,v_gene,CDR3aa,CDR3nt
.,.,TRBJ2-5,TRBV7-9,CASSLRGVGETQYF,TGTGCCAGCAGCCTCAGGGGAGTAGGAGAGACCCAGTACTTC
once,.,TRBJ1-2,TRBV4-2,CASSQGSPAIGYTF,TGTGCCAGCAGCCAAGGGTCCCCCGCTATTGGCTACACCTTC
few,.,TRBJ1-1,TRBV28,CASSSYWPGTDGRSGTEAFF,TGTGCCAGCAGTTCATATTGGCCCGGGACGGATGGCCGGAGCGGCACTGAAGCTTTCTTT
few,.,TRBJ1-2,TRBV6-2/TRBV6-3,CASSLPKTGAYYGYTF,TGTGCCAGCAGTCTACCGAAGACAGGAGCCTACTATGGCTACACCTTC
.,TRBD1,TRBJ2-1,TRBV6-2/TRBV6-3,CASSWTGGGYNEQFF,TGTGCCAGCAGTTGGACAGGGGGAGGGTACAATGAGCAGTTCTTC
few,.,TRBJ1-6,TRBV7-2,CASSWQGPPLHF,TGTGCCAGCAGCTGGCAGGGGCCACCCCTCCACTTT
.,TRBD1,TRBJ2-5,TRBV4-1,CASSQGTGMETQYF,TGCGCCAGCAGCCAAGGGACAGGGATGGAGACCCAGTACTTC
many,.,TRBJ1-2,TRBV12-3/TRBV12-4,CASSFRSGYGYTF,TGTGCCAGCAGTTTTAGGTCGGGCTATGGCTACACCTTC
few,.,TRBJ1-2,TRBV19,CASTLGVNYGYTF,TGTGCCAGTACTCTCGGAGTAAACTATGGCTACACCTTC
.,.,TRBJ1-1,TRBV4-2,CASSQEPWSQGGTEAFF,TGTGCCAGCAGCCAAGAGCCATGGTCGCAGGGCGGCACTGAAGCTTTCTTT
few,TRBD2,TRBJ2-3,TRBV5-5,CASSSGLAVTDTQYF,TGTGCCAGCAGCTCCGGACTAGCGGTAACAGATACGCAGTATTTT
.,.,TRBJ2-6,TRBV7-8,CASSSKGRSSGANVLTF,TGTGCCAGCAGCTCTAAGGGCCGTAGCTCTGGGGCCAACGTCCTGACTTTC
many,.,TRBJ2-3,TRBV27,CASSLGPDTQYF,TGTGCCAGCAGTCTAGGGCCAGATACGCAGTATTTT
.,TRBD1,TRBJ1-2,TRBV5-6,CASSKDRAYGYTF,TGTGCCAGCAGCAAAGACAGGGCCTATGGCTACACCTTC
.,.,TRBJ2-3,TRBV2,CASSTQPSTDTQYF,TGTGCCAGCAGTACGCAGCCCAGCACAGATACGCAGTATTTT
many,.,TRBJ1-2,TRBV4-3,CASSQEKRVTSQNYGYTF,TGCGCCAGCAGCCAAGAAAAACGGGTAACCAGCCAGAACTATGGCTACACCTTC
.,.,TRBJ1-2,TRBV7-2,CASSLAAGDFYGYTF,TGTGCCAGCAGCTTAGCAGCAGGGGACTTCTATGGCTACACCTTC
.,TRBD1,TRBJ1-1,TRBV7-2,CASSMGQYTEAFF,TGTGCCAGCAGCATGGGACAGTACACTGAAGCTTTCTTT
.,.,TRBJ2-4,TRBV20-1,CSASRPGEENIQYF,TGCAGTGCCTCACGCCCGGGGGAGGAAAACATTCAGTACTTC
.,TRBD1,TRBJ1-5,TRBV18,CASSQNWTGSYSNQPQHF,TGTGCCAGCTCACAGAATTGGACAGGGAGTTATAGCAATCAGCCCCAGCATTTT
few,.,TRBJ2-7,TRBV18,CASSPGTPTYEQYF,TGTGCCAGCTCACCCGGGACACCGACCTACGAGCAGTACTTC
.,.,TRBJ1-3,TRBV5-1,CASSLPDSSGNTIYF,TGCGCCAGCAGCTTGCCGGATAGCTCTGGAAACACCATATATTTT
.,.,TRBJ1-6,TRBV20-1,CSGTTGTANSPLHF,TGCAGTGGAACTACCGGGACGGCGAATTCACCCCTCCACTTT
many,TRBD1,TRBJ2-5,TRBV4-2,CASSHVLTGGIETQYF,TGTGCCAGCAGCCACGTGTTAACAGGGGGCATCGAGACCCAGTACTTC
.,TRBD2,TRBJ2-2,TRBV7-6,CASSLGGSSGAGTGELFF,TGTGCCAGCAGCTTAGGAGGTTCGAGCGGGGCTGGCACCGGGGAGCTGTTTTTT
few,.,TRBJ1-1,TRBV28,CASSFGTLEAFF,TGTGCCAGCAGTTTCGGGACCCTTGAAGCTTTCTTT
.,.,TRBJ1-1,TRBV11-2,CASSLFSILLNTEAFF,TGTGCCAGCAGCTTATTTTCAATTCTTTTGAACACTGAAGCTTTCTTT
few,.,TRBJ1-1,TRBV12-3/TRBV12-4,CASSFSTQGEAFF,TGTGCCAGCAGTTTCAGCACCCAGGGTGAAGCTTTCTTT
.,.,TRBJ2-3,TRBV29-1,CSVDPRDTQYF,TGCAGCGTTGACCCCCGGGATACGCAGTATTTT
few,.,TRBJ1-2,TRBV2,CASSSDSRSNYGYTF,TGTGCCAGCAGTTCAGACAGCCGATCTAACTATGGCTACACCTTC
.,.,TRBJ2-7,TRBV27,CASSLFIGYEQYF,TGTGCCAGCAGTTTATTCATCGGCTACGAGCAGTACTTC
.,.,TRBJ2-7,TRBV19,CASSIALDRSSYEQYF,TGTGCCAGTAGTATAGCTCTCGACAGGAGCTCCTACGAGCAGTACTTC
few,.,TRBJ2-5,TRBV2,CATKSRGLQETQYF,TGTGCCACCAAAAGCCGGGGGCTGCAAGAGACCCAGTACTTC
.,.,TRBJ1-1,TRBV19,CASSIYTQNTEAFF,TGTGCCAGTAGTATTTACACCCAGAACACTGAAGCTTTCTTT
.,TRBD2,TRBJ2-2,TRBV20-1,CSARATSGISNTGELFF,TGCAGTGCTAGAGCGACTAGCGGGATCTCGAACACCGGGGAGCTGTTTTTT
many,.,TRBJ1-1,TRBV5-1,CASSFTGKNPEAFF,TGCGCCAGCAGCTTTACAGGAAAGAATCCTGAAGCTTTCTTT
.,.,TRBJ1-2,TRBV4-2,CASSQDMDLGGYTF,TGTGCCAGCAGCCAAGATATGGATTTGGGGGGCTACACCTTC
few,TRBD2,TRBJ2-7,TRBV4-2,CASSQESRLAAHEQYF,TGTGCCAGCAGCCAAGAATCGAGACTAGCGGCCCACGAGCAGTACTTC
.,TRBD1,TRBJ1-2,TRBV18,CASSPRPILGQSTNYGYTF,TGTGCCAGCTCACCACGCCCGATTTTGGGACAGAGTACTAACTATGGCTACACCTTC
.,TRBD1,TRBJ2-2,TRBV20-1,CSAGDPGQGNTGELFF,TGCAGTGCTGGCGACCCGGGACAGGGGAACACCGGGGAGCTGTTTTTT
.,.,TRBJ1-4,TRBV19,CASSMTGTNEKLFF,TGTGCCAGTAGTATGACTGGTACTAATGAAAAACTGTTTTTT
few,.,TRBJ2-7,TRBV3-1,CASRNGAASYEQYF,TGTGCCAGCAGAAACGGGGCAGCCTCCTACGAGCAGTACTTC
few,.,TRBJ1-5,TRBV28,CASSPGTSQPQHF,TGTGCCAGCAGTCCCGGGACGAGCCAGCCCCAGCATTTT
.,.,TRBJ2-5,TRBV20-1,CSADRDPQYQETQYF,TGCAGTGCAGACCGGGACCCCCAGTACCAAGAGACCCAGTACTTC
.,.,TRBJ2-2,TRBV24-1,CATTASANTGELFF,TGTGCCACCACTGCCTCCGCGAACACCGGGGAGCTGTTTTTT
few,TRBD2,TRBJ2-1,TRBV12-3/TRBV12-4,CASSLAAGTSGGAGQFF,TGTGCCAGCAGTTTAGCGGCCGGGACTAGCGGGGGCGCAGGGCAGTTCTTC
.,TRBD1,TRBJ1-3,TRBV7-9,CASSLRRYRGGGNTIYF,TGTGCCAGCAGCCTCCGGCGGTACAGGGGTGGTGGAAACACCATATATTTT
many,.,TRBJ1-1,TRBV9,CASSPTLGYEAFF,TGTGCCAGCAGTCCTACGCTGGGGTATGAAGCTTTCTTT
few,.,TRBJ1-4,TRBV15,CATSRGREKLFF,TGTGCCACCAGCAGGGGCCGGGAAAAACTGTTTTTT
.,.,TRBJ2-1,TRBV4-2,CASSQDQLGGWGYNEQFF,TGTGCCAGCAGCCAAGATCAATTAGGGGGTTGGGGCTACAATGAGCAGTTCTTC
few,TRBD1,TRBJ1-1,TRBV12-3/TRBV12-4,CASSSTGEGEAFF,TGTGCCAGCAGTTCCACAGGGGAGGGTGAAGCTTTCTTT
few,.,TRBJ2-4,TRBV3-1,CASSQAGGEAKNIQYF,TGTGCCAGCAGCCAAGCAGGGGGGGAGGCCAAAAACATTCAGTACTTC
.,.,TRBJ1-2,TRBV4-3,CASSQGAGNNYGYTF,TGCGCCAGCAGCCAAGGGGCAGGGAATAACTATGGCTACACCTTC
few,.,TRBJ2-1,TRBV14,CASSQEPGYNEQFF,TGTGCCAGCAGCCAAGAACCGGGGTACAATGAGCAGTTCTTC
few,TRBD1,TRBJ1-1,TRBV20-1,CSARTGYTEAFF,TGCAGTGCCAGGACAGGATACACTGAAGCTTTCTTT
.,.,TRBJ1-1,TRBV2,CASNSHLGVMSTEAFF,TGTGCCAGCAATTCCCATTTGGGAGTAATGAGCACTGAAGCTTTCTTT
.,.,TRBJ2-2,TRBV29-1,CSVESYGELFF,TGCAGCGTTGAAAGTTATGGGGAGCTGTTTTTT
.,.,TRBJ2-2,TRBV19,CASRPGSNTGELFF,TGTGCCAGTAGGCCAGGGTCGAACACCGGGGAGCTGTTTTTT
many,.,TRBJ1-2,TRBV10-3,CAISASGHLRSNYGYTF,TGTGCCATCAGTGCCTCTGGCCACCTCCGCTCTAACTATGGCTACACCTTC